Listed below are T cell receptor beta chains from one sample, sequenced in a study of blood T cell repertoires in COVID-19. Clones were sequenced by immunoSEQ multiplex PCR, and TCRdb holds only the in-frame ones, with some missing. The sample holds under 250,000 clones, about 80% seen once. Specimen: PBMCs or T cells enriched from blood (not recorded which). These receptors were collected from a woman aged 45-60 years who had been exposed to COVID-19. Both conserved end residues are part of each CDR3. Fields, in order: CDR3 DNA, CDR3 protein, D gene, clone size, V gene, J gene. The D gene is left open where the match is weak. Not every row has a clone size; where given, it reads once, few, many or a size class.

TGTGCCAGCAGCTTGGGGGGCACCGGGGAGCTGTTTTTT	CASSLGGTGELFF	.	.	TRBV7-9	TRBJ2-2
TGTGCCACCAGTGATTGGACAGAGGGGGACATTCAGTACTTC	CATSDWTEGDIQYF	.	.	TRBV24-1	TRBJ2-4
TGCAGCGTTGGTACAGGGCTGAACTATGGCTACACCTTC	CSVGTGLNYGYTF	.	.	TRBV29-1	TRBJ1-2
TGCGCCAGCAGCGGTACCGGGACTAGCGGCACAGATACGCAGTATTTT	CASSGTGTSGTDTQYF	TRBD2	.	TRBV5-1	TRBJ2-3
TGTGCCAGCTCACCCGCGACAGGGTTGCGGGGCTACACCTTC	CASSPATGLRGYTF	TRBD1	.	TRBV18	TRBJ1-2
TGTGCCAGCAGTCTCTCGGGACAGGGCATTAATCCAGCTTTCTTT	CASSLSGQGINPAFF	TRBD1	.	TRBV28	TRBJ1-1
TGTGCCAGCAGCTTGGCCGGACAGGGCACTGAAAAACTGTTTTTT	CASSLAGQGTEKLFF	TRBD1	.	TRBV7-2	TRBJ1-4
TGCGCCAGCAGCTCCAAACAGGGAACCTACGACAATGAGCAGTTCTTC	CASSSKQGTYDNEQFF	.	.	TRBV5-1	TRBJ2-1
TGTGCCAGCAGCATCCCCGGGGGTCCCCAGCATTTT	CASSIPGGPQHF	.	.	TRBV11-2	TRBJ1-5
TGTGCCAGCAGCTCTTACCGGAGACGACAGGACTATGGCTACACCTTC	CASSSYRRRQDYGYTF	.	few	TRBV11-2	TRBJ1-2
TGTGCCAGCAGTTTGTTGGGCGGGGGGGACTACGAGCAGTACTTC	CASSLLGGGDYEQYF	TRBD2	.	TRBV28	TRBJ2-7
TGTGCCACCAGCAGAGCGATTTCAAACCGGGAAAATAGGGCCCAGTACTTC	CATSRAISNRENRAQYF	.	.	TRBV15	TRBJ2-5
TGTGCCAGCAGCGATCAGATATTAGCGGGGGGGTTCTACGAGCAGTACTTC	CASSDQILAGGFYEQYF	TRBD2	.	TRBV5-4	TRBJ2-7
TGTGCCAGCAGTGTATGTGCGGCCGAAGCTAGCAATCAGCCCCAGCATTTT	CASSVCAAEASNQPQHF	.	.	TRBV25-1	TRBJ1-5
TGTGCCAGCAGCTCGGCAAACATGAACGCGGGGGGGTTCTTC	CASSSANMNAGGFF	TRBD2	.	TRBV7-2	TRBJ2-1
TGTGCCAGCAGTTTGGGGACAGGGGGCTTTAACACTGAAGCTTTCTTT	CASSLGTGGFNTEAFF	TRBD1	.	TRBV27	TRBJ1-1
TGTGCCAGCAGGCGAAACAATCAGCCCCAGCATTTT	CASRRNNQPQHF	.	.	TRBV28	TRBJ1-5
TGTGCCAGCAGCTTAGATGGGATATTTACAGGGTCGAACACTGAAGCTTTCTTT	CASSLDGIFTGSNTEAFF	.	.	TRBV13	TRBJ1-1
TGTGCCAGCAGCTTGGAGGGGACTCGTGCCCCGGCTTTCTTT	CASSLEGTRAPAFF	.	few	TRBV5-4	TRBJ1-1
TGCGCCAGCAGCTTGGAAGGGGGAGAACTGTTTTTT	CASSLEGGELFF	.	once	TRBV5-1	TRBJ1-4
TGCAGCGTTGTCCTAAAGACAGGGGCAACCTACGAGCAGTACTTC	CSVVLKTGATYEQYF	TRBD1	.	TRBV29-1	TRBJ2-7
TGTGCCAGCAGAGGACAGGGGTGGTATGGCTACACCTTC	CASRGQGWYGYTF	TRBD1	.	TRBV2	TRBJ1-2
TGTGCCAGCAGCGTAGGTAATAGCGGGGGTGCAGAGACCCAGTACTTC	CASSVGNSGGAETQYF	TRBD2	.	TRBV9	TRBJ2-5
TGTGCCAGCTCACTGGCTATAGCGGCTTCGAACACCGGGGAGCTGTTTTTT	CASSLAIAASNTGELFF	.	.	TRBV18	TRBJ2-2
TGTGCCAGTAGAACCCCACGAAACGAGGGCTACACCTTC	CASRTPRNEGYTF	.	few	TRBV19	TRBJ1-2
TGCGCCAGCAGCTTGTATACCGGGACAGGGGAGCAAGAGACCCAGTACTTC	CASSLYTGTGEQETQYF	TRBD1	.	TRBV5-1	TRBJ2-5
TGTGCCAGCAGCCAACGAGGCGGTACAGGGGGCGCATATGGCTACACCTTC	CASSQRGGTGGAYGYTF	TRBD1	many	TRBV14	TRBJ1-2
TGTGCTAGTCTTCACGGGCGGGGAGATACGCAGTATTTT	CASLHGRGDTQYF	.	.	TRBV12-5	TRBJ2-3
TGCGCCAGCAGCCAAGCTGGACGTCAGGGGCCCTTAGGCTACACCTTC	CASSQAGRQGPLGYTF	.	.	TRBV4-1	TRBJ1-2
TGCGCCAGCAGCCAAGGCAACAGGGGAATGGGAGCTTTCTTT	CASSQGNRGMGAFF	TRBD1	.	TRBV4-3	TRBJ1-1
TGTGCCAGTAGTATCTATCTCGGGAACACTGAAGCTTTCTTT	CASSIYLGNTEAFF	.	.	TRBV19	TRBJ1-1
TGCGCCAGCAGTGAGAACATTAACTATGGCTACACCTTC	CASSENINYGYTF	.	.	TRBV10-2	TRBJ1-2
TGTGCCAGCAGCTTTATGGAGGGAACAGATACGCAGTATTTT	CASSFMEGTDTQYF	.	.	TRBV7-2	TRBJ2-3
TGTGCCAGCAGTTCCCACAGGGGGCGGGGGGCTTTCTTT	CASSSHRGRGAFF	TRBD1	.	TRBV27	TRBJ1-1
TGCGCCAGCAGCCAAGCGGCTCTGAGGGGAAACACCATATATTTT	CASSQAALRGNTIYF	.	.	TRBV4-3	TRBJ1-3
TGTGCCAGTAGTGCCCTTGCCAGGGGGAGCGATCAGCCCCAGCATTTT	CASSALARGSDQPQHF	TRBD1	.	TRBV19	TRBJ1-5
TGCGCCAGCAGCCAACAGGGAAGTGGCTACACCTTC	CASSQQGSGYTF	.	.	TRBV5-1	TRBJ1-2
TGTGCCAGCAGCTTCGGACAGGGTAGAAGGAATGAGCAGTTCTTC	CASSFGQGRRNEQFF	TRBD1	once	TRBV14	TRBJ2-1
TGTGCCAGTGCTACAGGGAGAGCTAATGAAAAACTGTTTTTT	CASATGRANEKLFF	.	.	TRBV19	TRBJ1-4
TGTGCCTGGAGTGTTAACGACTTTTTAGGCTACACCTTC	CAWSVNDFLGYTF	.	.	TRBV30	TRBJ1-2
TGTGCCACCAGTGACATAGCGGGGGGGCCAGGAGAGACCCAGTACTTC	CATSDIAGGPGETQYF	TRBD2	.	TRBV24-1	TRBJ2-5
TGTGCCTGGCGGGACAGGGGGATCTACAATGAGCAGTTCTTC	CAWRDRGIYNEQFF	TRBD1	.	TRBV30	TRBJ2-1
TGCAGCGTTGAAGACAGAAGCACTGAAGCTTTCTTT	CSVEDRSTEAFF	.	.	TRBV29-1	TRBJ1-1
TGTGCCACCAGTGATCCCATGTTCCCCCAGGGCACAGATACGCAGTATTTT	CATSDPMFPQGTDTQYF	.	.	TRBV24-1	TRBJ2-3
TGTGCCAGTAGTATACTTGGGACTAGCGGGGGCACAGATACGCAGTATTTT	CASSILGTSGGTDTQYF	TRBD2	.	TRBV19	TRBJ2-3
TGTGCCAGCAGCCAATTGGGGGGGGCTAGCACAGATACGCAGTATTTT	CASSQLGGASTDTQYF	.	.	TRBV3-1/TRBV3-2	TRBJ2-3
TGTGCCACCAGCAGCGGGGGGGCAGGGGAGACCCAGTACTTC	CATSSGGAGETQYF	TRBD2	.	TRBV15	TRBJ2-5
TGCGCCAGCCGCGTGGCGAGAGAGGGAAACACTGAAGCTTTCTTT	CASRVAREGNTEAFF	.	.	TRBV4-3	TRBJ1-1
TGTGCCAGCAGCCGGGACAGGACAGAATCGGGGGGCTACACCTTC	CASSRDRTESGGYTF	TRBD1	.	TRBV7-2	TRBJ1-2
TGTGCCAGCAGTCTCCGGGGGAGCACTGAAGCTTTCTTT	CASSLRGSTEAFF	.	.	TRBV12-3/TRBV12-4	TRBJ1-1
TGCGCCAGCAGCTGGAGGGAAGCCGGGGAGCTGTTTTTT	CASSWREAGELFF	.	.	TRBV5-1	TRBJ2-2
TGTGCCAGCAGCTTAGATTCGGCAGGGAACTACAATGAGCAGTTCTTC	CASSLDSAGNYNEQFF	.	once	TRBV7-2	TRBJ2-1
TGCGCCAGCAGCTTGGTGGTGGGGCTAAACACCGGGGAGCTGTTTTTT	CASSLVVGLNTGELFF	.	.	TRBV5-1	TRBJ2-2
TGCAGTGCCCTTGACAGTGGCTACACCTTC	CSALDSGYTF	.	.	TRBV20-1	TRBJ1-2
TGTGCCAGCAGCCCTTTCGGGAACACTGAAGCTTTCTTT	CASSPFGNTEAFF	.	.	TRBV12-3/TRBV12-4	TRBJ1-1